A selection of T cell receptor beta chains follows, all from one sample in a study of regulatory T cells in long-lasting Graves disease. TCRdb passed the multiplex PCR reads through MiXCR, listing each CDR3 protein once. The table shows 500,000 or so distinct CDR3 sequences, with around 15% occurring only once. A further study also used this sample, focusing on T cells in Graves' hyperthyroidism and ophthalmopathy.

The source material was peripheral blood mononuclear cells (PBMCs), sampled at new diagnosis, from a patient treated with antithyroid drugs. The source of these receptors is a man aged 35 to 55 with Graves disease. Each CDR3 is given without its conserved first and last residue.

V gene,CDR3 length,J gene,CDR3 protein
TRBV12-3/TRBV12-4,12,TRBJ1-5,ASTTALGNQPQH
TRBV30,13,TRBJ2-7,AWSKRGGQSNEQY
TRBV5-1,11,TRBJ1-4,ASSWKGGEKLF
TRBV5-1,14,TRBJ2-2,ASTYQTGFNTGELF
TRBV24-1,12,TRBJ1-1,ATGSLVGGTEAF
TRBV27,13,TRBJ2-1,ASTQGKTGHNEQF
TRBV12-3/TRBV12-4,10,TRBJ1-2,ASSSPGYGYT
TRBV20-1,8,TRBJ2-1,SAISNEQF
TRBV3-1,12,TRBJ1-5,ASSQDPLSPPQH
TRBV3-1,12,TRBJ1-1,ASSLRRKSTEAF
TRBV20-1,13,TRBJ1-1,STHRQGTMNTEAF
TRBV5-1,11,TRBJ1-2,ASSLGLQDSYT
TRBV6-1,13,TRBJ1-2,ASSEVWRSHYGYT
TRBV18,16,TRBJ2-6,ASGRNAGFLSGANVLT
TRBV12-3/TRBV12-4,14,TRBJ2-1,ASSYLASGSNYEQF
TRBV6-2/TRBV6-3,12,TRBJ1-1,ASNVGTAKGEAF
TRBV20-1,11,TRBJ1-5,SALDLNNQPQH
TRBV19,14,TRBJ2-2,ASRTGVSKITGELF
TRBV2,13,TRBJ2-1,ASRDDLAGYNEQF
TRBV20-1,9,TRBJ1-5,SCDRDEAQH
TRBV6-1,13,TRBJ1-1,ASSEALSRLPEAF
TRBV5-6,13,TRBJ2-2,ASAPRARNTGELF
TRBV7-3,13,TRBJ2-2,ASSYGTFNTGELF
TRBV12-3/TRBV12-4,13,TRBJ2-7,ASSLGQGSGHEQY
TRBV19,13,TRBJ1-1,ASSYRTGMNTEAF
TRBV5-1,17,TRBJ2-3,ASSLGDSASGSNTDTQY
TRBV27,14,TRBJ2-3,ASSSGDRGRTDTQY
TRBV7-8,14,TRBJ1-4,ASSYTPGATNEKLF
TRBV6-5,13,TRBJ2-7,ASSYSQGRISEQY
TRBV12-5,20,TRBJ2-6,ASGLARSVSQVTFSGANVLT
TRBV7-9,13,TRBJ1-2,ASSGVVGTDYGYT
TRBV5-5,13,TRBJ1-1,ASSSRGTMNTEAF
TRBV28,11,TRBJ2-5,ASSLWGKETQY
TRBV29-1,12,TRBJ2-5,SVRDRDDQETQY
TRBV30,12,TRBJ2-7,AWNRDRGSYEQY
TRBV3-1,12,TRBJ2-7,ARQSTADFYEQY
TRBV28,12,TRBJ2-3,ASSSGGAADTQY
TRBV9,13,TRBJ1-4,ASSVAGRLNEKLF
TRBV28,16,TRBJ2-7,ASSLEVGNGTGPYEQY
TRBV12-3/TRBV12-4,14,TRBJ1-2,ASSLETLLVNYGYT
TRBV20-1,13,TRBJ2-7,SARDLGTGTYEQY
TRBV29-1,11,TRBJ2-5,SVVGTSGETQY
TRBV28,11,TRBJ1-6,ASSFGWSPGLH
TRBV27,13,TRBJ1-2,ASSLPWTGSSSYT
TRBV20-1,13,TRBJ1-1,SARDRTGGRAEAF
TRBV7-3,13,TRBJ2-7,ASSLGLAGTGEQY
TRBV14,14,TRBJ2-6,ASSLGRRGRANVLT
TRBV12-3/TRBV12-4,13,TRBJ2-1,ASSSTSGRFNEQF
TRBV15,13,TRBJ2-4,ATSRAILVGNIQY
TRBV29-1,13,TRBJ2-7,SVEGVGRVGDEQY
TRBV7-9,12,TRBJ2-1,ASSRAGLTNEQF
TRBV6-2/TRBV6-3,13,TRBJ2-7,ASSYEGSYSYEQY
TRBV30,12,TRBJ2-1,AWSTGQAYNEQF
TRBV20-1,11,TRBJ2-5,SARTEKQETQY
TRBV28,16,TRBJ2-2,ASRNRVALGGSTGELF
TRBV7-6,12,TRBJ2-7,ASSLSASSYEQY
TRBV7-6,14,TRBJ2-2,ASSFQGGLNTGELF
TRBV28,11,TRBJ2-3,ASAGTSGDTQY
TRBV19,13,TRBJ2-3,ASSPGQGMGSTQY